The TCR beta chain under discussion was sequenced for a study of post-analysis software for immune sequencing data. Sequencing libraries made from TCR beta cDNA carried unique molecular identifiers. TCRdb re-derived calls from the PCR reads in MiXCR, one entry per CDR3 protein. Of about 540,000 distinct CDR3 sequences detected, roughly 34% appear once; the ten largest clones hold roughly 6%. As for this clonotype: Its antigen is undetermined.

The CDR3 is 14 residues long. J gave up 2 bases and V 7 bases, and 6 bases lay outside the gene matches. Germline values: CDR1 ENHRY, CDR2 SYGVKD. Study-wide points: Five TRBV segments occurring more often in patients than controls included TRBV5-6, TRBV5-1 and TRBV20-1.

V usage is TRBV10-3 and J usage is TRBJ2-7, with 9 bases identical to TRBD1. The source material was blood. The source of this sequence is a girl aged 2-17 years with multiple sclerosis. CDR3 in amino acids: CAITQGTGTYEQYF. The CDR3 coding sequence is TGTGCCATCACCCAAGGGACAGGGACCTACGAGCAGTACTTC.